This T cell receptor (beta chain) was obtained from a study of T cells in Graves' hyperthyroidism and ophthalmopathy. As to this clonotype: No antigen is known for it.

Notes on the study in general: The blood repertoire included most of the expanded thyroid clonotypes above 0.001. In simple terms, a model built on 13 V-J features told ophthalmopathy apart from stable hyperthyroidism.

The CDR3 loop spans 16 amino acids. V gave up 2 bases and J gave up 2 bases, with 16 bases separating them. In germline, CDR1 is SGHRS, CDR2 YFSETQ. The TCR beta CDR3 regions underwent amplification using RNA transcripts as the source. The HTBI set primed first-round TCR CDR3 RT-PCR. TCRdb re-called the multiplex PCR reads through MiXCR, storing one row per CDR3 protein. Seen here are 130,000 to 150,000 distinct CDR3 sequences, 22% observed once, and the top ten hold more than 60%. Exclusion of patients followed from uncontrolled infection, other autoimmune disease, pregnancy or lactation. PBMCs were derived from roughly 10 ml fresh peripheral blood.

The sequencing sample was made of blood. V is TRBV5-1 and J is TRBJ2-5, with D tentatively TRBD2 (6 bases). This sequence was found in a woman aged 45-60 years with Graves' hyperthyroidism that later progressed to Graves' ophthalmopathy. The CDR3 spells CASSFGGGPGQETQYF. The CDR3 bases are TGCGCCAGCAGCTTTGGAGGAGGGCCGGGGCAAGAGACCCAGTACTTC.